This T cell receptor (beta chain) emerged from a study of T cell changes during pregnancy in multiple sclerosis. Only in-frame clones appear in the TCRdb table, and some are missing; sequencing was by immunoSEQ multiplex PCR. The repertoire holds 60,000 to 70,000 clones, with roughly 91% as singletons. The V end lost 3 bases, the J end lost 5 bases, and 7 bases lay between the germline ends. Germline CDR1 and CDR2: PRHDT and FYEKMQ (reference sequence). The CDR3 sequence is 13 residues long. V and J are TRBV13 and TRBJ2-2, with D tentatively TRBD2 (6 bases). The sequencing here drew on peripheral blood, taken in the third trimester of pregnancy. The clonotype originates from a female donor in good health, enrolled as a control in a pregnancy study. CDR3 in DNA: TGTGCCAGCAGCTTGGGAGGAACCGGGGAGCTGTTTTTT. This codes for CASSLGGTGELFF.